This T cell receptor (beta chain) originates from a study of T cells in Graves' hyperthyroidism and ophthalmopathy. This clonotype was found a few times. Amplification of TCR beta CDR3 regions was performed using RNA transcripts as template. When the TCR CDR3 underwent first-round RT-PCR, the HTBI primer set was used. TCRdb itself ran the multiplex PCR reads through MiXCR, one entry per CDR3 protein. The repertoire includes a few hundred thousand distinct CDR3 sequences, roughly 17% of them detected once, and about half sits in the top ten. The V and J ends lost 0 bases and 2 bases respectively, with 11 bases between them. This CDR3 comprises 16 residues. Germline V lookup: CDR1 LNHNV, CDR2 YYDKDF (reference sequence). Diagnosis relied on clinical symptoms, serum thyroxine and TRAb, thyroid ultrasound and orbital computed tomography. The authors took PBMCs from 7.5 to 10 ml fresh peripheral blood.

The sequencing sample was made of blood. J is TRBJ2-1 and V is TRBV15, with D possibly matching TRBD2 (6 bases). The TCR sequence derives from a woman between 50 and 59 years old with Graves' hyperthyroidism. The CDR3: CATSRDSWGAYNEQFF. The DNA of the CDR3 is TGTGCCACCAGCAGAGATTCATGGGGGGCCTACAATGAGCAGTTCTTC.